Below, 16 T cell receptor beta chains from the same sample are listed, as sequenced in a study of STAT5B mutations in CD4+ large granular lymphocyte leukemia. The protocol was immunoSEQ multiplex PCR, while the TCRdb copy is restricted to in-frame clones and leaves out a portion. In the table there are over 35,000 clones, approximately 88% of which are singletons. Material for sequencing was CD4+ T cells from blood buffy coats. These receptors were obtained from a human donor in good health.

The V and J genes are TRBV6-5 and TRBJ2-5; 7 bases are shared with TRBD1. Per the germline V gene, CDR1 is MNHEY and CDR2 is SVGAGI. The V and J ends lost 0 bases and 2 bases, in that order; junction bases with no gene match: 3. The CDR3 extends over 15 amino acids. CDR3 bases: TGTGCCAGCAGTTACTCTCTCAGGGGGCAAGAGACCCAGTACTTC. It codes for CASSYSLRGQETQYF.

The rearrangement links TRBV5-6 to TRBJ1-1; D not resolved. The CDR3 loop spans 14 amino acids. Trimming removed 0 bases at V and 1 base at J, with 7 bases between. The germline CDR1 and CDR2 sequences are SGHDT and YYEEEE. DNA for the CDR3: TGTGCCAGCAGCTTGGGGGTTGGGAACACTGAAGCTTTCTTT. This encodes CASSLGVGNTEAFF.

CDR3 in amino acids: CASTMGGGDSPLHF. Here the CDR3 DNA reads TGTGCCAGCACAATGGGAGGAGGTGATTCACCCCTCCACTTT. V usage is TRBV28 and J usage is TRBJ1-6; D not resolved. This CDR3 has 14 amino acids. Germline assignment: CDR1 MDHEN and CDR2 SYDVKM. V lost 7 bases, J lost 8 bases, and 15 bases lay in between.

The CDR3 sequence is CASSFTGSTEAFF. The CDR3 nucleotides read TGTGCCAGCAGCTTTACAGGGAGCACTGAAGCTTTCTTT. The rearrangement uses TRBV11-3 and TRBJ1-1, with a possible D match to TRBD1 (6 bases). Germline V lookup: CDR1 SGHNT, CDR2 YENEEA. CDR3 length: 13 amino acids. The V and J ends lost 3 bases and 4 bases respectively, with 9 bases between them.

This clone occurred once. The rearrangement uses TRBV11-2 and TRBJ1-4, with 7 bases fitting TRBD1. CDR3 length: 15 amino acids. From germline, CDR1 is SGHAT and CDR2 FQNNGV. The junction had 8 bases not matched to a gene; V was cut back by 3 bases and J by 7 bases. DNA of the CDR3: TGTGCCAGCAGCTTGGGTCAGGGGGGGTCTGAAAAACTGTTTTTT. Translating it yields CASSLGQGGSEKLFF.

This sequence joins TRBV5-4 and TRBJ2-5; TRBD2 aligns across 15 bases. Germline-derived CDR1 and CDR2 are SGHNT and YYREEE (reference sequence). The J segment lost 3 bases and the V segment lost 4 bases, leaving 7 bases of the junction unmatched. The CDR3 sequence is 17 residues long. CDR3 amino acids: CASSEGLAGGWEETQYF. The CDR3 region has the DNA TGTGCCAGCAGCGAGGGACTAGCGGGAGGCTGGGAAGAGACCCAGTACTTC.

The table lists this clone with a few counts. The CDR3 sequence is CASSPTGRPYNEQFF. The DNA for the CDR3 is TGCGCCAGCAGCCCTACGGGACGACCCTACAATGAGCAGTTCTTC. This chain joins TRBV4-3 and TRBJ2-1; D possibly uses TRBD1 or TRBD2 (5 bases each). Germline CDR1 is LGHNA and CDR2 is YSLEER. V shed 4 bases and J shed 2 bases, with 12 bases lying between them. This CDR3 is built from 15 residues.

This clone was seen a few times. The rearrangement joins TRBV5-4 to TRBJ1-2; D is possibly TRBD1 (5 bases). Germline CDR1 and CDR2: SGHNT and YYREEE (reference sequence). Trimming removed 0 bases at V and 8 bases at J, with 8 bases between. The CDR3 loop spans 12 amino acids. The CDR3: CASSLVGEGYTF. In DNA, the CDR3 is TGTGCCAGCAGCTTGGTGGGGGAGGGCTACACCTTC.

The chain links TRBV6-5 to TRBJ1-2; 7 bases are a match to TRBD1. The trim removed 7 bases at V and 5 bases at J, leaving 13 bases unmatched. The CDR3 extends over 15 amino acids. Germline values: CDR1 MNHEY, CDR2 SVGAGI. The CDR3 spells CASINRGGGAYGYTF. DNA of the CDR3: TGTGCCAGCATCAACAGGGGAGGGGGGGCTTATGGCTACACCTTC.

The CDR3 loop is CAIKGTGGTDTQYF. CDR3 nucleotide sequence: TGTGCCATCAAAGGGACAGGGGGCACAGATACGCAGTATTTT. The rearrangement uses TRBV10-3 and TRBJ2-3, with 10 positions matching TRBD1. V lost 7 bases, J lost 1 base, and 2 bases stayed unmatched. Per germline, CDR1 ENHRY and CDR2 SYGVKD. The CDR3 runs 14 residues.

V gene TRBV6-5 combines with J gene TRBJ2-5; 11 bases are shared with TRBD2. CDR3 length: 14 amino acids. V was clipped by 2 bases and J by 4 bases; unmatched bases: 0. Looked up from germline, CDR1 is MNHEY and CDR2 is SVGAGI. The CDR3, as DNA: TGTGCCAGCAGTTACGGGACTAGCGGAGAGACCCAGTACTTC. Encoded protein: CASSYGTSGETQYF.

In DNA form, the CDR3 reads TGTGCCAGCAGCTGGGGACAGGGAGAGATCAATGAGCAGTTCTTC. Translation gives CASSWGQGEINEQFF. The V call is TRBV7-2, the J call TRBJ2-1; 9 nucleotides agree with TRBD1. After removal of 4 bases from V and 6 bases from J, the junction contained 7 bases not matched to a gene. The CDR3 has 15 amino acids. Germline V CDR1 and CDR2: SGHTA, FQGNSA.

The chain's CDR3 is CANTGGAGNTIYF. In nucleotides, the CDR3 is TGTGCCAACACAGGGGGCGCTGGAAACACCATATATTTT. The chain carries TRBV7-2 and TRBJ1-3; TRBD1 matches at 9 bases. J lost 2 bases, V lost 10 bases, and 3 bases had no gene match. CDR1 SGHTA and CDR2 FQGNSA come from the germline V gene. This CDR3 contains 13 residues.

CDR3 in amino acids: CASSQRTTSGGETQYF. CDR3 DNA: TGTGCCAGCAGCCAAAGAACGACTAGCGGGGGAGAGACCCAGTACTTC. This chain connects TRBV4-2 to TRBJ2-5; TRBD2 agrees at 12 bases. CDR1 is LGHNA, CDR2 YNFKEQ, per germline. This CDR3 spans 16 amino acids. The junction had 5 bases not matched to a gene; V was cut back by 2 bases and J by 4 bases.

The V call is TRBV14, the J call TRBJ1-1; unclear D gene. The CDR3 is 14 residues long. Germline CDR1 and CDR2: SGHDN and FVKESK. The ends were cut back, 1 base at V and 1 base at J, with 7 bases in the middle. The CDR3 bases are TGTGCCAGCAGCCAAGTTATAGGGAACACTGAAGCTTTCTTT. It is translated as CASSQVIGNTEAFF.

The CDR3 sequence: CASSLWFETGELFF. CDR3 coding DNA: TGCGCCAGCAGCTTATGGTTTGAGACCGGGGAGCTGTTTTTT. This chain connects TRBV5-1 to TRBJ2-2; D is ambiguous. The CDR3 has 14 residues. Trimming shortened V by 2 bases and J by 5 bases, and 10 bases separated the two germline ends. Germline CDR1 reads SGHRS; CDR2 reads YFSETQ.